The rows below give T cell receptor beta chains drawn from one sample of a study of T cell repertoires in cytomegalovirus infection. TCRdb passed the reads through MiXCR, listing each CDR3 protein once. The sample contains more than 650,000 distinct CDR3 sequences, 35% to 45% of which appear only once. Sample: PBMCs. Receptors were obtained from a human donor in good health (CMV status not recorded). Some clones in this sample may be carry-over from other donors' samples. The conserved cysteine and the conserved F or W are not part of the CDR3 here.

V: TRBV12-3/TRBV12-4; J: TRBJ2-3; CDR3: ASSLTGRANTQY
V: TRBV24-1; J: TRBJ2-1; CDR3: ATRSPEPDEQF
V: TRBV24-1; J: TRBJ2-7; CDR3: ATRGRDSYEQY
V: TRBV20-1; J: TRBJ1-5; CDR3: SARDSSRGGNQPQH
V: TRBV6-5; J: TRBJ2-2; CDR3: ASFPRTGELF
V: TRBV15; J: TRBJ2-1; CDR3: ATSAEPNNEQF
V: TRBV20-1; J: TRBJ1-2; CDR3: SATDLQGARPGYT
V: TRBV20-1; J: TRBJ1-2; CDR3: SARRDSSYGYT
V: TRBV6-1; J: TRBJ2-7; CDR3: ASTPSGTPYEQY
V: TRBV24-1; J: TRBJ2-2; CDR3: ATSDLRGPGELF
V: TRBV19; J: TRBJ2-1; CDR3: ASSIGTSGIDDEQF
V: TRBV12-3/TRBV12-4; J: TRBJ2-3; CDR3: ASSLRQRSTDTQY
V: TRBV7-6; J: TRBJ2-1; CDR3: ASSGIAGSSYNEQF
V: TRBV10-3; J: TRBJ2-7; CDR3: AISESPGGEWEQY
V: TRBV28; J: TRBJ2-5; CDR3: ASRTSRKETQY
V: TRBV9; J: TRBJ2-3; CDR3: ASSVSRVGTDTQY
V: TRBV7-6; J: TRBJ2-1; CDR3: ASSLGRVPRDEQF
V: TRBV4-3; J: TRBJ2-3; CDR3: TSRQDWRGRPASTDTQY
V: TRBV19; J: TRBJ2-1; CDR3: ASSISGGAVNEQF
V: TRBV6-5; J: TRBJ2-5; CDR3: ASSRGLAGGKRMTQY
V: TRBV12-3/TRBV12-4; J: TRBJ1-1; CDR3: ASTGTGEGRMGTEAF
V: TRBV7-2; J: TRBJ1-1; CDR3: ASSLVNWSEAF
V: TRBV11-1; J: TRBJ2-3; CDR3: ASSLWVAADTQY
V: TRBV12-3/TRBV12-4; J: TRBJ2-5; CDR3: ASVKEGAAQY
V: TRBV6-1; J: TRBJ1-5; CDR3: ASSNGQGRQPQH
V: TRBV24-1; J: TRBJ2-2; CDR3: ATSDSDRGTGELF
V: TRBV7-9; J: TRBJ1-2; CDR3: ASSSQGGGLGYT
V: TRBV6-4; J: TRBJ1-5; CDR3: ASRVRGNQPQH
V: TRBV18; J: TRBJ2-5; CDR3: ASSGTGFQETQY
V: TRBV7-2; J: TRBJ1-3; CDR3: ASSLNRVSGGNTIY
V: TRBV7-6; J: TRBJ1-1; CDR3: ASSLASSGVGTEAF
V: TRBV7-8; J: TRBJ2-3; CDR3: ASSLGLGGVLDTQY
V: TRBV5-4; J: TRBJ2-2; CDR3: ASSPGQANTGELF
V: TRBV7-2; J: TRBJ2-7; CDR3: ASSLGFQSFYEQY
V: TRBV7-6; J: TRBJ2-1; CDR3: ASSLGGQSNEQF
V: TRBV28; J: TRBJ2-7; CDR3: ASSPGSGVDEQY
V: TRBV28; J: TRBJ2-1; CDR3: ASSPGTRYNEQF
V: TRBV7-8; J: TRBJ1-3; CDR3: ASSPIAGNTIY
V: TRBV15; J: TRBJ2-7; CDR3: ATSRDAQGYEQY
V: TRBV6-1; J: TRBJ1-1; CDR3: ASSEEGQEAL
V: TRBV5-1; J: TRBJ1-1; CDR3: ASRGKGLNTEAF
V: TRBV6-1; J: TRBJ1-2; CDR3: ASSESGDWGYT
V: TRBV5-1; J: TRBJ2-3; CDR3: ASSLGWTSGTDTQY
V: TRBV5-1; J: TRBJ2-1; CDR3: ASSGDLNRRNEQF
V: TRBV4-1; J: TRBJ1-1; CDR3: ASSPHDAPNTEAF